Each of the 32 T cell receptor beta chains below was sequenced from the same sample in a study of blood T cell repertoires in COVID-19. Libraries were prepared by immunoSEQ multiplex PCR; TCRdb keeps only in-frame clonotypes and omits some of them. The repertoire holds hundreds of thousands of clones, with under 90% as singletons. The specimen sequenced was peripheral blood. The receptor set was obtained from a middle-aged woman with active or convalescent COVID-19.

V and J are TRBV9 and TRBJ1-2, with 7 bases identical to TRBD1. This CDR3 region has 14 residues. Looked up from germline, CDR1 is SGDLS and CDR2 is YYNGEE. V lost 4 bases, J lost 5 bases, and 8 bases stayed unmatched. The CDR3 nucleotides are TGTGCCAGCAGCCAAAACGACAGGGTTTATGGCTACACCTTC. It yields the protein CASSQNDRVYGYTF.

The V call is TRBV10-3, the J call TRBJ1-2; 8 bases are a match to TRBD1. Trimming at V came to 6 bases and at J to 4 bases, leaving 13 bases not matched to a gene. In germline, CDR1 is ENHRY, CDR2 SYGVKD. The CDR3 has 16 residues. The CDR3 is CAISPSQGAISYGYTF. CDR3 bases: TGTGCCATCAGCCCAAGCCAGGGGGCTATCTCCTATGGCTACACCTTC.

This sequence joins TRBV4-3 and TRBJ2-1, with 12 bases that match TRBD2. Germline V gene sequence: CDR1 LGHNA, CDR2 YSLEER. V was pared by 1 base and J by 1 base, with 8 bases of the junction left unmatched. This CDR3 has 19 residues. The CDR3 protein is CASSQALTSGGSSYNEQFF. Here the CDR3 DNA reads TGCGCCAGCAGCCAAGCCTTGACTAGCGGGGGCAGTTCCTACAATGAGCAGTTCTTC.

V and J are TRBV11-1 and TRBJ1-5, with a possible D match to TRBD1 (5 bases). Per the germline V gene, CDR1 is SGHAT and CDR2 is FQDESV (reference sequence). With 4 bases removed from V and 4 bases from J, the gap between germline ends came to 14 bases. This CDR3 spans 15 amino acids. The CDR3 sequence: CASSWPPDKNQPQHF. In DNA form, the CDR3 reads TGTGCCAGCAGCTGGCCCCCGGACAAAAATCAGCCCCAGCATTTT.

V and J are TRBV12-5 and TRBJ2-7, with 8 bases matching TRBD2. CDR1 is LGHNT, CDR2 FRNRAP, per germline. With V trimmed by 9 bases and J by 3 bases, 4 bases remained unmatched. The CDR3 totals 12 residues. As DNA, the CDR3 is TGTGCTAGCCGAGCGGGGGACTACGAGCAGTACTTC. Amino acids: CASRAGDYEQYF.

In this sample, this clone turned up a few times. The chain has TRBV5-5 and TRBJ1-2; tentatively, D is TRBD1 (6 bases). CDR1 SGHKS and CDR2 YYEKEE come from the germline V gene (reference sequence). This CDR3 is 15 amino acids long. Trimming took 0 bases from V and 4 from J, leaving 13 bases between them. The CDR3 is CASSLGRQGSYGYTF. The CDR3 nucleotides read TGTGCCAGCAGCTTGGGAAGGCAGGGGAGCTATGGCTACACCTTC.

The chain uses TRBV7-2 and TRBJ2-1; D might be TRBD2 (6 bases). The germline V gene encodes CDR1 SGHTA and CDR2 FQGNSA. The ends were cut back, 0 bases at V and 0 bases at J, with 12 bases in the middle. This CDR3 contains 17 residues. CDR3 nucleotides: TGTGCCAGCAGCTTAGCGCTCGGGCGGGGCTCCTACAATGAGCAGTTCTTC. Translation gives CASSLALGRGSYNEQFF.

V usage is TRBV5-1 and J usage is TRBJ2-7, with TRBD2 identical over 9 bases. Germline V gives CDR1 SGHRS, CDR2 YFSETQ. With 5 bases clipped from V and 3 bases from J, the junction kept 15 bases outside the gene matches. This CDR3 is 17 amino acids long. The CDR3 is CASSFGGLANTRYEQYF. In nucleotides, the CDR3 is TGCGCCAGCAGTTTTGGTGGACTAGCGAATACCCGCTACGAGCAGTACTTC.

This chain joins TRBV27 and TRBJ1-5; D might be TRBD1 (5 bases). The CDR3 loop spans 16 amino acids. Germline CDR1 and CDR2: MNHEY and SMNVEV (reference sequence). Deletions cut 0 bases from V and 7 bases from J, with 16 bases between. CDR3 protein: CASSLSMAGRRQPQHF. In DNA, the CDR3 is TGTGCCAGCAGTTTATCGATGGCAGGGCGGCGACAGCCCCAGCATTTT.

This clone appeared once. The J gene is TRBJ2-1, the V gene TRBV2; perhaps TRBD2 as D (5 bases). V lost 2 bases to trimming and J lost 0 bases, with 14 bases between them. Germline V gene lookup returns CDR1 SNHLY and CDR2 FYNNEI. The CDR3 is 17 residues long. CDR3 coding DNA: TGTGCCAGCAGTGAATCGGAGGCTTGGAGCTCCTACAATGAGCAGTTCTTC. Amino acid sequence: CASSESEAWSSYNEQFF.

This clone was detected only a few times. This sequence joins TRBV2 and TRBJ2-5; D is possibly TRBD1 (6 bases). Germline V gives CDR1 SNHLY, CDR2 FYNNEI. The CDR3 has 14 amino acids. V lost 6 bases and J lost 4, with 15 bases in between. The CDR3 loop is CASRLDSRSETQYF. CDR3 DNA: TGTGCCAGCAGATTGGACAGCCGATCAGAGACCCAGTACTTC.

The rearrangement uses TRBV18 and TRBJ1-4, with D perhaps matching TRBD1 (6 bases). The germline gives CDR1 KGHSH, CDR2 LQKENI. This CDR3 has 15 amino acids. Trimming removed 3 bases at V and 7 bases at J, with 15 bases between. This CDR3 reads CASSPASLQGEKLFF. The CDR3 bases are TGTGCCAGCTCACCCGCATCGTTACAGGGTGAAAAACTGTTTTTT. Full variable domain (missing parts from reference TRBV18 and TRBJ1-4): NAGVMQNPRHLVRRRGQEARLRCSPMKGHSHVYWYRQLPEEGLKFMVYLQKENIIDESGMPKERFSAEFPKEGPSILRIQQVVRGDSAAYFCASSPASLQGEKLFFGSGTQLSVL.

The chain joins TRBV27 to TRBJ1-2, with D unresolved. The V end lost 5 bases, the J end lost 8 bases, and 21 bases lay between the germline ends. The CDR3 length is 15 residues. Germline CDR1 is MNHEY and CDR2 is SMNVEV (reference sequence). The CDR3 DNA reads as TGTGCCAGCAGTACCCCTGCGATACCTCCGATCGGCTACACCTTC. Its translation is CASSTPAIPPIGYTF.

The chain is built from TRBV6-5 and TRBJ1-1; 7 positions agree with TRBD1. The CDR3 totals 14 residues. Germline CDR1 and CDR2: MNHEY and SVGAGI. With 6 bases clipped from V and 1 base from J, the junction kept 5 bases outside the gene matches. In DNA form, the CDR3 reads TGTGCCAGCAGCCTGACAGGGAGGAACACTGAAGCTTTCTTT. Its translation: CASSLTGRNTEAFF.

The chain carries TRBV6-4 and TRBJ2-2, with D perhaps matching TRBD2 (5 bases). The CDR3 loop spans 14 amino acids. V lost 4 bases and J 3 bases, leaving 9 bases between the germline ends. The germline V gene has CDR1 MRHNA and CDR2 SNTAGT. CDR3 in DNA: TGTGCCAGCAGTGTTCAGGAGGACACCGGGGAGCTGTTTTTT. Residues: CASSVQEDTGELFF.

The chain employs TRBV27 and TRBJ2-7; TRBD1 aligns across 9 bases. CDR3 length: 9 amino acids. The V gene's germline CDR1 is MNHEY and CDR2 SMNVEV (reference sequence). V gave up 11 bases and J gave up 11 bases; unmatched junction bases: 4. CDR3 sequence: CAGGQGKYF. The CDR3 DNA is TGTGCCGGAGGACAGGGGAAGTACTTC.

The DNA of the CDR3 is TGCGCCAGCAGCGGCGGGACGGTGTTAGACGAGCAGTACTTC. Encoded protein: CASSGGTVLDEQYF. This chain joins TRBV5-1 and TRBJ2-7, with D perhaps TRBD2 (6 bases). V gave up 4 bases and J gave up 5 bases, with 16 bases separating them. CDR1 is SGHRS and CDR2 is YFSETQ in the germline V gene. The CDR3 totals 14 residues.

The V gene is TRBV21-1, the J gene TRBJ1-3; the DNA was not used to check the table's D call, TRBD1. TRBV21-1 is classified as a pseudogene. This CDR3 is 15 amino acids long. CDR3 protein: CASSNRQGTGNTIYF. Written as DNA, the CDR3 is TGTGCCAGCAGCAATCGTCAGGGGACTGGAAACACCATATATTTT.

The V and J genes are TRBV2 and TRBJ1-6, with D possibly TRBD1 on 6 matching bases. Germline CDR1 and CDR2: SNHLY and FYNNEI. This CDR3 is 13 amino acids long. V lost 4 bases and J 5 bases, leaving 6 bases between the germline ends. The CDR3 loop is CASSGTDNSPLHF. In DNA form, the CDR3 reads TGTGCCAGCAGTGGGACAGATAATTCACCCCTCCACTTT.

The chain uses TRBV5-1 and TRBJ2-1; D may be TRBD1 (7 bases). Germline CDR1 SGHRS, CDR2 YFSETQ. Trimming left V 0 bases short and J 5 bases short, with 15 bases between. CDR3 size: 16 residues. The CDR3, as DNA: TGCGCCAGCAGCTTGGGGGACAGTGGAGGGAACAATGAGCAGTTCTTC. It yields the protein CASSLGDSGGNNEQFF.

This CDR3 is CASSESGSSPPLTDTQYF. CDR3 sequence (DNA): TGTGCCAGCAGTGAGAGCGGGAGTAGTCCCCCTTTGACAGATACGCAGTATTTT. This chain links TRBV2 with TRBJ2-3, with 8 bases matching TRBD2. V gave up 3 bases and J gave up 3 bases; unmatched junction bases: 14. CDR1 and CDR2 (germline): SNHLY, FYNNEI. The length of the CDR3 is 18 residues.

This rearrangement joins TRBV2 to TRBJ2-2; TRBD1 matches 7 bases. This CDR3 spans 16 amino acids. After removal of 6 bases from V and 4 bases from J, the junction contained 11 bases not matched to a gene. Germline CDR1 and CDR2: SNHLY and FYNNEI. The CDR3 protein is CASRALGQSSTGELFF. The CDR3, as DNA: TGTGCCAGCAGGGCCTTGGGACAGTCGAGCACCGGGGAGCTGTTTTTT.

V gene TRBV29-1 combines with J gene TRBJ2-1, with 7 positions matching TRBD2. The ends lost 1 base at V and 4 bases at J; junction bases unmatched: 10. Germline V gives CDR1 SQVTM, CDR2 ANQGSEA. The CDR3 extends over 16 amino acids. Written as DNA, the CDR3 is TGCAGCGTTGAAGGTAGGAGCGGGATGGTGTACAATGAGCAGTTCTTC. This encodes CSVEGRSGMVYNEQFF.

V is TRBV25-1 and J is TRBJ1-6; no clear D. This CDR3 has 17 amino acids. Germline values: CDR1 MGHDK, CDR2 SYGVNS. V lost 4 bases and J 7 bases, leaving 20 bases between the germline ends. CDR3: CASSVYFGPSVNSPLHF. CDR3 sequence (DNA): TGTGCCAGCAGTGTTTACTTTGGTCCGTCGGTGAATTCACCCCTCCACTTT.

J is TRBJ2-5 and V is TRBV11-3; 11 bases match TRBD2. This CDR3 contains 18 residues. V shed 1 base and J 5 bases; nucleotides not matched to a gene: 12. Germline V lookup: CDR1 SGHNT, CDR2 YENEEA. The CDR3 nucleotides read TGTGCCAGCAGCTTAGGGCTAGCGGGAGGAGGAGTCCGGGAGACCCAGTACTTC. This translates into CASSLGLAGGGVRETQYF.

This clone occurred once. The J gene is TRBJ1-2, the V gene TRBV7-9, with 10 bases fitting TRBD1. This CDR3 has 13 amino acids. Per germline, CDR1 SEHNR and CDR2 FQNEAQ (reference sequence). The trim removed 5 bases at V and 7 bases at J, leaving 4 bases unmatched. This CDR3 is CASSRDRGAGYTF. The CDR3 DNA is TGTGCCAGCAGCCGGGACAGGGGAGCTGGCTACACCTTC.

This clone turned up a few times. The rearrangement joins TRBV5-1 to TRBJ2-1; D remains ambiguous. Germline CDR1 reads SGHRS; CDR2 reads YFSETQ. The CDR3 length is 13 residues. The V gene lost 1 base and the J gene lost 6 bases, with 8 bases spanning the gap. In DNA form, the CDR3 reads TGCGCCAGCAGCTTGATAGAGAGCAATGAGCAGTTCTTC. Translated: CASSLIESNEQFF.

V and J are TRBV11-2 and TRBJ1-2; 12 bases align to TRBD1. With 5 bases clipped from V and 6 bases from J, the junction kept 19 bases outside the gene matches. Germline V gene data show CDR1 as SGHAT and CDR2 as FQNNGV. The CDR3 consists of 19 residues. Written as DNA, the CDR3 is TGTGCCAGCAGCCACAGTCCCCGGGACAGGGGGCTCTTTTATCATGGCTACACCTTC. Translating gives CASSHSPRDRGLFYHGYTF.

J is TRBJ2-7 and V is TRBV14, with a tentative D call TRBD1 (6 bases). Per germline, CDR1 SGHDN and CDR2 FVKESK. Trimming left V 8 bases short and J 4 bases short, with 36 bases between. The CDR3 covers 20 residues. CDR3 amino acids: CASFPPRLRQVEGLLYEQYF. The CDR3 bases are TGTGCCAGCTTCCCCCCGCGGTTACGACAGGTTGAAGGACTTTTATACGAGCAGTACTTC.

V usage is TRBV5-1 and J usage is TRBJ2-7, with 7 bases aligning to TRBD1. From germline, CDR1 is SGHRS and CDR2 YFSETQ. The CDR3 has 14 amino acids. Trimming removed 0 bases from V and 5 bases from J; junction bases left unmatched: 5. CDR3 protein: CASSLEGGIDEQYF. The CDR3 nucleotides are TGCGCCAGCAGCTTGGAAGGGGGCATAGACGAGCAGTACTTC.

The CDR3 coding sequence is TGTGCCAGCAGCGCACCCGGGACAAATAACTATGGCTACACCTTC. Translating it yields CASSAPGTNNYGYTF. The chain combines TRBV6-6 with TRBJ1-2, with D perhaps TRBD1 (6 bases). Per the germline V gene, CDR1 is MNHNY and CDR2 is SVGAGI (reference sequence). The length of the CDR3 is 15 residues. V gave up 6 bases and J gave up 1 base, with 15 bases separating them.

The J gene is TRBJ1-4, the V gene TRBV19; 7 nucleotides line up with TRBD1. With 5 bases clipped from V and 0 bases from J, the junction kept 3 bases outside the gene matches. CDR3 length: 15 residues. Per the germline V gene, CDR1 is LNHDA and CDR2 is SQIVND (reference sequence). The CDR3 DNA reads as TGTGCCAGTAGTCGACAGGGCGCAACTAATGAAAAACTGTTTTTT. Its protein is CASSRQGATNEKLFF.